This T cell receptor (beta chain) was recorded in a study of molecular identifiers for immune sequencing clone quantification. Study-wide context: Four portions were sequenced after RNA from approximately 20,000 or 100,000 naive CD8 cells was split five ways in replicates.

This clonotype was recorded many times. This CDR3 has 11 amino acids. V dropped 3 bases and J dropped 6 bases, with 6 bases sitting between them. Germline CDR1 SGHAT, CDR2 FQNNGV. Investigators produced naive CD8 libraries from about 20,000 to 1,000,000 sorted cells, drawing on 10%, 30% or 50% RNA. With listed TCR primers and previously described methods, bulk TCR libraries were prepared. TCRdb independently ran MiXCR on the PCR reads; one entry per CDR3 protein. Of 80,000 to 100,000 distinct CDR3 sequences listed, about 24% are singletons. The chain uses TRBV11-2 and TRBJ2-7; no clear D. This clonotype was obtained from a human donor in good health. Some libraries in this study had Jurkat cell RNA spiked in. The specimen sequenced was naive CD8+ T cells from blood, with Jurkat cell RNA spiked in. Subset of the sample: FACS-sorted CD8+CD4-CCR7+CD45RA+ naive T cells. The CDR3 DNA reads TGTGCCAGCAGCTTTCAAGTCGAGCAGTACTTC. Its protein product is CASSFQVEQYF.